This passage covers 13 T cell receptor beta chains from one sample sequenced in a study of blood T cell repertoires in COVID-19. TCRdb's table, derived via immunoSEQ multiplex PCR, lists solely in-frame clones and lacks some. The sample has about 270,000 clones, more than 80% seen once. Sequenced: PBMCs or T cells enriched from blood (not recorded which). These receptor sequences come from a woman in her twenties or thirties with acute COVID-19.

The gene calls are TRBV5-1 and TRBJ2-5, with a tentative D call TRBD2 (5 bases). V lost 4 bases, J lost 5 bases, and 15 bases lay in between. CDR1 and CDR2 from the germline V gene are SGHRS and YFSETQ. The CDR3 contains 14 residues. The CDR3 spells CASSGSEGRETQYF. The DNA of the CDR3 is TGCGCCAGCAGCGGTTCCGAGGGCAGGGAGACCCAGTACTTC.

The chain couples TRBV7-9 to TRBJ2-3; 7 bases align to TRBD1. This CDR3 comprises 16 residues. Germline loops: CDR1 SEHNR, CDR2 FQNEAQ (reference sequence). The V and J ends lost 1 base and 3 bases, in that order; junction bases with no gene match: 7. This CDR3 is CASSLDRGAGTDTQYF. CDR3 DNA: TGTGCCAGCAGCTTAGACAGGGGAGCTGGGACAGATACGCAGTATTTT.

V is TRBV9 and J is TRBJ2-2; D call uncertain. Germline CDR1 and CDR2: SGDLS and YYNGEE. Between the trimmed V and J ends, which lost 3 bases and 6 bases, there was a span of 6 bases. This CDR3 contains 12 residues. In DNA, the CDR3 is TGTGCCAGCAGCGAGACATCCGGGGAGCTGTTTTTT. It yields the protein CASSETSGELFF.

CDR3 coding DNA: TGTGCCTGGAGTGTATCGCGGAGCCCCAGAGATAATTCACCCCTCCACTTT. Translating it yields CAWSVSRSPRDNSPLHF. This chain connects TRBV30 to TRBJ1-6, with D unclear. This CDR3 spans 17 amino acids. Per germline, CDR1 GTSNPN and CDR2 SVGIG (reference sequence). V was clipped by 0 bases and J by 5 bases, with 17 bases between them. The full variable domain, in which reference TRBV30 and TRBJ1-6 provide the parts outside the CDR3, is SQTIHQWPATLVQPVGSPLSLECTVEGTSNPNLYWYRQAAGRGLQLLFYSVGIGQISSEVPQNLSASRPQDRQFILSSKKLLLSDSGFYLCAWSVSRSPRDNSPLHFGNGTRLTVT.

This chain joins TRBV28 and TRBJ2-1; 7 bases fit TRBD2. Trimming removed 3 bases from V and 10 bases from J; junction bases left unmatched: 9. The CDR3 length is 14 residues. The germline V gene has CDR1 MDHEN and CDR2 SYDVKM. Here the CDR3 DNA reads TGTGCCAGCAGTTTCTCGGGAGGCGTTTCAGAGCAGTTCTTC. As protein: CASSFSGGVSEQFF. Full variable domain (missing parts from reference TRBV28 and TRBJ2-1): DVKVTQSSRYLVKRTGEKVFLECVQDMDHENMFWYRQDPGLGLRLIYFSYDVKMKEKGDIPEGYSVSREKKERFSLILESASTNQTSMYLCASSFSGGVSEQFFGPGTRLTVL.

V is TRBV27 and J is TRBJ2-2; 7 bases are a match to TRBD1. The CDR3 covers 17 residues. Trimming cost V 6 bases and J 3 bases; bases outside gene matches: 13. Germline values: CDR1 MNHEY, CDR2 SMNVEV (reference sequence). The CDR3 is CASSLIVQGSYTGELFF. The CDR3 region has the DNA TGTGCCAGCAGCCTTATCGTACAGGGGTCGTACACCGGGGAGCTGTTTTTT.

CDR3 sequence: CASSPGTGTDTQYF. The CDR3 DNA follows: TGTGCCAGCAGCCCCGGGACAGGCACAGATACGCAGTATTTT. The rearrangement links TRBV5-4 to TRBJ2-3; 7 bases are a match to TRBD1. This CDR3 has 14 amino acids. In germline, CDR1 is SGHNT, CDR2 YYREEE (reference sequence). The J segment lost 1 base and the V segment lost 4 bases, leaving 3 bases of the junction unmatched.

The sample holds one count of this clone. V and J are TRBV6-2 or TRBV6-3 and TRBJ2-7; TRBD2 aligns across 10 bases. V lost 5 bases and J lost 3; bases outside the gene matches: 7. The CDR3 spans 15 residues. CDR1 MNHEY and CDR2 SVGEGT come from the germline V gene. The CDR3 reads CASSTSSGGHYEQYF. Written as DNA, the CDR3 is TGTGCCAGCAGTACTTCTAGCGGGGGCCACTACGAGCAGTACTTC.

The CDR3 reads CSVGTASGNTIYF. CDR3 in DNA: TGCAGCGTTGGCACAGCCTCTGGAAACACCATATATTTT. This rearrangement joins TRBV29-1 to TRBJ1-3; no firm D call. V was trimmed by 4 bases and J by 0 bases, leaving 7 bases between them. The CDR3 is 13 amino acids. Germline V CDR1 and CDR2: SQVTM, ANQGSEA.

The rearrangement joins TRBV28 to TRBJ1-5, with D possibly TRBD1 on 5 matching bases. V was shortened by 2 bases and J by 1 base, with 6 bases between the two germline ends. From germline, CDR1 is MDHEN and CDR2 SYDVKM. This CDR3 comprises 14 residues. This CDR3 is CASSLRGSNQPQHF. In DNA, the CDR3 is TGTGCCAGCAGTTTAAGGGGAAGCAATCAGCCCCAGCATTTT. Full variable domain (remainder filled in from reference TRBV28 and TRBJ1-5): DVKVTQSSRYLVKRTGEKVFLECVQDMDHENMFWYRQDPGLGLRLIYFSYDVKMKEKGDIPEGYSVSREKKERFSLILESASTNQTSMYLCASSLRGSNQPQHFGDGTRLSIL.

This chain joins TRBV5-8 and TRBJ1-5, with 7 nucleotides matching TRBD1. The CDR3 contains 15 residues. Germline CDR1 reads SGHTS; CDR2 reads YDEGEE. The J segment lost 4 bases and the V segment lost 3 bases, leaving 7 bases of the junction unmatched. This CDR3 reads CASSSQGSLNQPQHF. The CDR3 coding sequence is TGTGCCAGCAGCTCACAGGGGTCCCTAAATCAGCCCCAGCATTTT.

The genes are TRBV7-2 and TRBJ2-1; 8 bases are shared with TRBD2. This CDR3 has 15 amino acids. CDR1 SGHTA and CDR2 FQGNSA come from the germline V gene. The trim removed 5 bases at V and 7 bases at J, leaving 10 bases unmatched. CDR3 DNA sequence: TGTGCCAGCAGCCCCGAGGGACTAGTCGGGAATGAGCAGTTCTTC. Residues: CASSPEGLVGNEQFF.

The genes are TRBV3-1 (or the pseudogene TRBV3-2) and TRBJ1-2; TRBD1 aligns across 7 bases. In germline, CDR1 is LGHDT, CDR2 YNNKEL (reference sequence). The CDR3 is made up of 15 amino acids. The V segment lost 5 bases and the J segment 9 bases; nucleotides outside the gene matches: 15. This CDR3 is CASSLLGDRDHRYTF. The CDR3 DNA reads TGTGCCAGCAGCTTACTTGGTGACAGGGACCATCGCTACACCTTC.